Reported below is one T cell receptor beta chain. This specimen belongs to a study of blood T cell repertoires in COVID-19. The germline gives CDR1 SGHRS, CDR2 YFSETQ. V lost 2 bases to trimming and J lost 2 bases, with 7 bases between them. The CDR3 contains 13 residues. Original analysis: It was from reference gene primer amplification that nucleated cell counts were estimated. Sequenced by immunoSEQ multiplex PCR; TCRdb stores in-frame clones only, minus some. For V, J and clone size, that table is used; D and trimming come from the DNA. This table has about 41,000 clones, over 70% appearing once. The V call is TRBV5-1, the J call TRBJ1-1; D remains ambiguous. The clonotype originates from a woman aged 80 or over with active or convalescent COVID-19. Material: peripheral blood. The CDR3 sequence: CASSFGLNTEAFF. Here the CDR3 DNA reads TGCGCCAGCAGCTTCGGACTAAACACTGAAGCTTTCTTT.